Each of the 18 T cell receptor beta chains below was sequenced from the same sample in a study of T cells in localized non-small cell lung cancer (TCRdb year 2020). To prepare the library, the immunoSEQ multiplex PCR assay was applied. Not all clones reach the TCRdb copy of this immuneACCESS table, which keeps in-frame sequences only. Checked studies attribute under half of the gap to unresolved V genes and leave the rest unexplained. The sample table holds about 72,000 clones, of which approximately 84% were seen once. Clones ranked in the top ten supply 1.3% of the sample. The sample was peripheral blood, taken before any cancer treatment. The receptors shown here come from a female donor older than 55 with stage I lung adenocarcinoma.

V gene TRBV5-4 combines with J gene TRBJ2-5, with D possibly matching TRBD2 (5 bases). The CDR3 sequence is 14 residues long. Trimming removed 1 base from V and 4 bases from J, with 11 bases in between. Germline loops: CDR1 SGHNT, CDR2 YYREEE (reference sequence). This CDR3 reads CASSLSSPGETQYF. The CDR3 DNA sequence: TGTGCCAGCAGCTTGTCTAGCCCGGGAGAGACCCAGTACTTC.

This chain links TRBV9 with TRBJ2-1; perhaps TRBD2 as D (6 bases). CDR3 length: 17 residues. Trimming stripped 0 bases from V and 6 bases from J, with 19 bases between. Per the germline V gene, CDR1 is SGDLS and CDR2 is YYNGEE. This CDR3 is CASSVVPPGGVVNEQFF. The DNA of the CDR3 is TGTGCCAGCAGCGTAGTCCCCCCCGGGGGAGTGGTCAATGAGCAGTTCTTC.

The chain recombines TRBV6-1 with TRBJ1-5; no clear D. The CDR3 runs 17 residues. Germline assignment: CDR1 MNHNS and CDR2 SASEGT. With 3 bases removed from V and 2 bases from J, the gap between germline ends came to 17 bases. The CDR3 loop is CASSDTPWADGNQPQHF. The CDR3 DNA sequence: TGTGCCAGCAGTGACACCCCGTGGGCAGACGGCAATCAGCCCCAGCATTTT.

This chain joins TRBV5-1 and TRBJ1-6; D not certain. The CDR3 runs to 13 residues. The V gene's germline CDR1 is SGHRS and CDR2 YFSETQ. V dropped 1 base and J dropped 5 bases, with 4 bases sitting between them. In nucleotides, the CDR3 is TGCGCCAGCAGCTTGACAAATAATTCACCCCTCCACTTT. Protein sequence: CASSLTNNSPLHF.

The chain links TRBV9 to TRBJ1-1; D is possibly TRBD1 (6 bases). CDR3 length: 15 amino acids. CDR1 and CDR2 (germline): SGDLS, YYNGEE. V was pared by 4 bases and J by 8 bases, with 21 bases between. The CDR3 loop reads CASSIGQGFYPEAFF. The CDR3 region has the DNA TGTGCCAGCAGCATTGGGCAGGGGTTTTACCCCGAAGCTTTCTTT. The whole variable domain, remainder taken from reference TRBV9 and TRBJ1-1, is DSGVTQTPKHLITATGQRVTLRCSPRSGDLSVYWYQQSLDQGLQFLIQYYNGEERAKGNILERFSAQQFPDLHSELNLSSLELGDSALYFCASSIGQGFYPEAFFGQGTRLTVV.

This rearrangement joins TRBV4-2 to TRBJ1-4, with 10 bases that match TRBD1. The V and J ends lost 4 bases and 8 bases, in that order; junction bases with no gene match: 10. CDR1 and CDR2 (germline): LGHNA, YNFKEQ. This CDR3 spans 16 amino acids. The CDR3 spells CASSLDRQGAEEKLFF. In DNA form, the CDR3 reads TGTGCCAGCAGCCTCGACCGACAGGGGGCTGAGGAAAAACTGTTTTTT.

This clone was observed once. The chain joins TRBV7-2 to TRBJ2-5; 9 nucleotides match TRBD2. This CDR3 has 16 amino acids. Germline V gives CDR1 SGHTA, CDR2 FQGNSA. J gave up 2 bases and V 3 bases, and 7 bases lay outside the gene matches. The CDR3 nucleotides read TGTGCCAGCAGCTTGTTCCCAGCGGGAGGTCAAGAGACCCAGTACTTC. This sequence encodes CASSLFPAGGQETQYF. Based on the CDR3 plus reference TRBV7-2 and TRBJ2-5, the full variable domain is GAGVSQSPSNKVTEKGKDVELRCDPISGHTALYWYRQSLGQGLEFLIYFQGNSAPDKSGLPSDRFSAERTGGSVSTLTIQRTQQEDSAVYLCASSLFPAGGQETQYFGPGTRLLVL.

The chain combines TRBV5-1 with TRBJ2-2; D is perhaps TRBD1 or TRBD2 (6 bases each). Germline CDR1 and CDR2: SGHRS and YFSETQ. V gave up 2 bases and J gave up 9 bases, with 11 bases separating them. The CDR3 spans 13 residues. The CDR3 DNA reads TGCGCCAGCAGCTTCGGGGGCCGAAGGGAGCTGTTTTTT. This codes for CASSFGGRRELFF.

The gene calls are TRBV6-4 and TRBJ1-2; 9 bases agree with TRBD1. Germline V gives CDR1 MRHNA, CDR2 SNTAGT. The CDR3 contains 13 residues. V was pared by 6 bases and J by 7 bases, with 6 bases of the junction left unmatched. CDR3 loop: CASRGTGKIGYTF. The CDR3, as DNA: TGTGCCAGCAGGGGGACAGGGAAGATTGGCTACACCTTC.

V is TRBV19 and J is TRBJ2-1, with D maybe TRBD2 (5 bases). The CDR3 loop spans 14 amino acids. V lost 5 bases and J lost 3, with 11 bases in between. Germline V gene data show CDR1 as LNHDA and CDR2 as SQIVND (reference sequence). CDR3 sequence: CASSHGEVYNEQFF. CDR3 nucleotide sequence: TGTGCCAGTAGTCACGGGGAAGTCTACAATGAGCAGTTCTTC.

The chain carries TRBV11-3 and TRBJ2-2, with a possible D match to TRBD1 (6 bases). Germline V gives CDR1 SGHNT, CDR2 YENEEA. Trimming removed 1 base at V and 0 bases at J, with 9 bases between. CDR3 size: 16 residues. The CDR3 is CASSLGQAANTGELFF. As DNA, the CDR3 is TGTGCCAGCAGCTTAGGACAGGCCGCGAACACCGGGGAGCTGTTTTTT.

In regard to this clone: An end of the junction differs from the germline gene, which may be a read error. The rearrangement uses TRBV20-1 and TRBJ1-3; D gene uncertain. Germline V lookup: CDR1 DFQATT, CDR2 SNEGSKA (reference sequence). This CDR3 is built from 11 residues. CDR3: CGAHSGNTIYF. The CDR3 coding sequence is TGCGGTGCCCACTCTGGAAACACCATATATTTT.

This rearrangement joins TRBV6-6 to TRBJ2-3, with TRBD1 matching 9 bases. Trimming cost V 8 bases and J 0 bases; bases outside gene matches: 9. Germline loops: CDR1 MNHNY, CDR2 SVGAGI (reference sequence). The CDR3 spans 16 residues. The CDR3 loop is CASVDRGGTSTDTQYF. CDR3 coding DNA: TGTGCCAGCGTCGACAGGGGGGGGACTAGCACAGATACGCAGTATTTT.

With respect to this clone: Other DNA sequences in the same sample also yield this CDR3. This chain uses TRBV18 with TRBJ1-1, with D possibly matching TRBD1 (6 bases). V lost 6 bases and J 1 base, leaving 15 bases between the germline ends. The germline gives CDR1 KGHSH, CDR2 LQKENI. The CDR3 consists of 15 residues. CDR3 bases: TGTGCCAGCTCTCAGGAGGGGGGAGGGAACACTGAAGCTTTCTTT. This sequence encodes CASSQEGGGNTEAFF.

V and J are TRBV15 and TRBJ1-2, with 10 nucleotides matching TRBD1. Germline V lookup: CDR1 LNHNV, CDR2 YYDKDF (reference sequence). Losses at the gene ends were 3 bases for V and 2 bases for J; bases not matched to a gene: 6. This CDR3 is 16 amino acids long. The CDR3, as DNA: TGTGCCACCAGCAGGGGGGACAGGGGAGAAAACTATGGCTACACCTTC. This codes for CATSRGDRGENYGYTF.

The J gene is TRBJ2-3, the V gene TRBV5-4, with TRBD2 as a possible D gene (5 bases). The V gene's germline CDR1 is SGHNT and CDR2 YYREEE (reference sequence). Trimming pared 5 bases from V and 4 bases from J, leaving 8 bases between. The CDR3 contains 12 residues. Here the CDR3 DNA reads TGTGCCAGCAGTCTCGGGGCAGATACGCAGTATTTT. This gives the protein CASSLGADTQYF. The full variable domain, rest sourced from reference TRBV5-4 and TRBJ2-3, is ETGVTQSPTHLIKTRGQQVTLRCSSQSGHNTVSWYQQALGQGPQFIFQYYREEENGRGNFPPRFSGLQFPNYSSELNVNALELDDSALYLCASSLGADTQYFGPGTRLTVL.

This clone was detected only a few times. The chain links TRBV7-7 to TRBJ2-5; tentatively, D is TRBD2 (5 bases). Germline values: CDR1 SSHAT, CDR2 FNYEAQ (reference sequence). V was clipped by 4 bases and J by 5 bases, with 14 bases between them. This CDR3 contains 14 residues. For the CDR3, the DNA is TGTGCCAGCAGCTCCCGGTACGGGGAGGAGACCCAGTACTTC. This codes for CASSSRYGEETQYF.

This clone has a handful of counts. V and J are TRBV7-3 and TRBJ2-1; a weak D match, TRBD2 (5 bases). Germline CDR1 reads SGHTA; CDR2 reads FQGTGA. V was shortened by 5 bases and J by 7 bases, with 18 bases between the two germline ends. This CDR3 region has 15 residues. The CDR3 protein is CASSQERAMVNEQFF. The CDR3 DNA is TGTGCCAGCAGCCAAGAGAGGGCCATGGTGAATGAGCAGTTCTTC. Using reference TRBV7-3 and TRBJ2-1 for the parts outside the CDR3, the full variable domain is GAGVSQTPSNKVTEKGKYVELRCDPISGHTALYWYRQSLGQGPEFLIYFQGTGAADDSGLPNDRFFAVRPEGSVSTLKIQRTERGDSAVYLCASSQERAMVNEQFFGPGTRLTVL.